The clone carrying this T cell receptor beta chain was seen more than once but under ten times. Its target is unknown. This sample was taken from a study of beta chain features in type 1 diabetes. Study outcomes and limitations: Any HLA type influence on TCRB rearrangement was left unresolved here.

Each donor gave one heparinised blood draw averaging around 120 mL. The authors reverse transcribed all of the isolated RNA, so sequencing captured expressed TCRB transcripts. The assay was immunoSEQ multiplex PCR, and TCRdb's table has in-frame clones only and misses some. The sample holds 450,000 or so clones, roughly 10% seen once. From germline, CDR1 is ENHRY and CDR2 SYGVKD. The CDR3 length is 15 residues. V was cut by 0 bases and J by 2 bases, with 10 bases left in between. The receptor was derived from a woman younger than 30 in good health. The sequencing sample was made of naive CD4+ T cells from blood. The chain uses TRBV10-3 and TRBJ2-5; D not certain. DNA of the CDR3: TGTGCCATCAGTGAGTCGCCCCCAGCACAAGAGACCCAGTACTTC. Its translation: CAISESPPAQETQYF.